This T cell receptor beta chain is drawn from a study of shared clonotypes between healthy human individuals. Study summary: Used for every donor were three CD4 naive, three CD4 memory, two CD8 naive and one CD8 memory plate.

V was clipped by 0 bases and J by 0 bases; unmatched bases: 14. Per the germline V gene, CDR1 is LGHNA and CDR2 is YSLEER. The CDR3 has 21 residues. Profiled with immunoSEQ multiplex PCR; TCRdb holds only in-frame clones, not every one. The sample carries millions of clones, about 95% recorded once. Naivety among CD8 cells was defined by CD45RO negativity and positive CCR7 selection, thereby excluding terminally differentiated effector memory CD45RA+ cells. Sequences were obtained from naive CD8+ T cells sorted from blood. This receptor was identified in a man aged 18 to 35 in good health. This chain connects TRBV4-3 to TRBJ2-2, with 9 bases lining up with TRBD2. CDR3 sequence (DNA): TGCGCCAGCAGCCAAGAAGCGGAGACTAGCGGATTCCCGACGAACACCGGGGAGCTGTTTTTT. Translated: CASSQEAETSGFPTNTGELFF.